This T cell receptor beta chain was observed in a study of cytomegalovirus exposure and HLA in healthy donors. Study context: Genotyping of 300 to 450 donors showed that about 79% belonged to the Caucasian-associated ancestry cluster.

PCR used 60 Vbeta primers and 13 Jbeta primers. Assay: immunoSEQ multiplex PCR; the TCRdb copy retains only in-frame clones and omits some. The table lists some 200,000 clones, roughly 70% of them singletons. The receptor was isolated from a man aged 35 to 55 in good health and CMV-seropositive. The source material was PBMCs.

In DNA form, the CDR3 reads TGCGCCAGCAGCCAAGCCCGGACTAGCGGAGAGACCCAGTACTTC. Translating it yields CASSQARTSGETQYF. This sequence joins TRBV4-1 and TRBJ2-5; 10 bases map to TRBD2. The CDR3 totals 15 residues. Germline V gene lookup returns CDR1 MGHRA and CDR2 YSYEKL. V shed 1 base, J shed 4 bases, and the junction held 3 bases outside the gene matches.